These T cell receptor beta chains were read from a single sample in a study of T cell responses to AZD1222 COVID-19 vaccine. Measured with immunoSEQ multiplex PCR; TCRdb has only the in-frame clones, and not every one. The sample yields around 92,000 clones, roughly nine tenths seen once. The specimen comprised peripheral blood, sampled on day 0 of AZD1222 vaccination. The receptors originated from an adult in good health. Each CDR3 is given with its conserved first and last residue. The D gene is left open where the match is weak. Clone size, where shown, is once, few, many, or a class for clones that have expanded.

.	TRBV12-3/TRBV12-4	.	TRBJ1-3	CASSLWSGNTIYF	TGTGCCAGCAGTCTTTGGTCTGGAAACACCATATATTTT
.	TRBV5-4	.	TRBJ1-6	CASSLTGLTNSPLHF	TGTGCCAGCAGCCTGACAGGATTGACTAATTCACCCCTCCACTTT
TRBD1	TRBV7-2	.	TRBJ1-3	CASSIGTGANTIYF	TGTGCCAGCAGCATAGGGACAGGTGCAAACACCATATATTTT
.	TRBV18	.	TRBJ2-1	CASSKLAENEQFF	TGTGCCAGCTCGAAACTAGCCGAGAATGAGCAGTTCTTC
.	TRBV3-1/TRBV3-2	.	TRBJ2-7	CASSRQTYEQYF	TGTGCCAGCAGCCGCCAAACCTACGAGCAGTACTTC
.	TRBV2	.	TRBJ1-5	CASSEGGQPQHF	TGTGCCAGCAGTGAAGGGGGGCAGCCCCAGCATTTT
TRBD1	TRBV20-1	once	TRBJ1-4	CSASHRGKLFF	TGCAGTGCTAGTCACAGGGGAAAACTGTTTTTT
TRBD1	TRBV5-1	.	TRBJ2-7	CASSSTVYRGRGPYEQYF	TGCGCCAGCAGCTCGACCGTTTATAGGGGGCGCGGTCCCTACGAGCAGTACTTC
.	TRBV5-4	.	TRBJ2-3	CASSPPDRPSDGTQYF	TGTGCCAGCAGCCCCCCCGACAGACCCAGCGATGGTACGCAGTATTTT
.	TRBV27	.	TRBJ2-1	CTARRGNSYNEQFF	TGTACCGCGCGAAGGGGCAACTCCTACAATGAGCAGTTCTTC
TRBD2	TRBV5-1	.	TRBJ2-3	CASSLGLAEQYF	TGCGCCAGCAGCTTGGGACTAGCGGAGCAGTATTTT
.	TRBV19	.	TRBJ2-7	CASSYAGQGTYEQYF	TGTGCCAGTAGTTACGCCGGGCAGGGTACGTACGAGCAGTACTTC
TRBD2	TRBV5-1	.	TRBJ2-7	CASSLGLAGALEQYF	TGCGCCAGCAGCCTGGGACTAGCGGGGGCCCTCGAGCAGTACTTC
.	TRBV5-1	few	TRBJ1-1	CASSLTDGGTEAFF	TGCGCCAGCAGCTTGACGGATGGGGGGACTGAAGCTTTCTTT
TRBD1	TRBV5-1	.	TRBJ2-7	CASSRNRDRGWYF	TGCGCCAGCAGTCGAAATCGGGACAGGGGATGGTACTTC
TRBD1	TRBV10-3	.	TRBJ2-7	CAISTTGLESEQYF	TGTGCCATCAGTACGACAGGGTTAGAGAGCGAGCAGTACTTC
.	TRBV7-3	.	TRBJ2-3	CASSSSVGDTQYF	TGTGCCAGCAGCTCCTCCGTGGGGGATACGCAGTATTTT
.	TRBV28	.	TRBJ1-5	CASSSYPDLPSNQPQHF	TGTGCCAGCAGTTCCTACCCCGACCTCCCTAGCAATCAGCCCCAGCATTTT
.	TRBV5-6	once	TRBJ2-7	CASSYGPYEQYF	TGTGCCAGCAGCTATGGGCCTTACGAGCAGTACTTC
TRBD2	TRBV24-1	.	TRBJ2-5	CATSASGGAGSETQYF	TGTGCCACCAGTGCTAGCGGGGGGGCCGGTTCAGAGACCCAGTACTTC
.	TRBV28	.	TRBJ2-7	CASSQGYEQYF	TGTGCCAGCAGTCAGGGGTACGAGCAGTACTTC
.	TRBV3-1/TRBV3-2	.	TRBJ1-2	CASSPRGRGAENGYTF	TGTGCCAGCAGCCCCCGAGGGCGGGGGGCAGAAAATGGCTACACCTTC
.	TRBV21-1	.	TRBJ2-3	CASSKDRRQGATDTQYF	TGTGCCAGCAGCAAAGACAGGCGACAGGGGGCTACAGATACGCAGTATTTT
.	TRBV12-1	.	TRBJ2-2	CASSSGQGGTGELFF	TGTGCCAGCAGCTCGGGACAGGGTGGCACCGGGGAGCTGTTTTTT
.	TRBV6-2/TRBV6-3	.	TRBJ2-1	CASSQTPQGISGNEQFF	TGTGCCAGCAGTCAAACCCCCCAGGGGATAAGCGGGAATGAGCAGTTCTTC
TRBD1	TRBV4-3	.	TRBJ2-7	CASSQDAVQGALYEQYF	TGCGCCAGCAGCCAAGATGCGGTTCAGGGGGCCTTGTACGAGCAGTACTTC
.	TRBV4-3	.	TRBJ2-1	CASSQDRGNLYNEQFF	TGCGCCAGCAGCCAAGATCGGGGGAATCTCTACAATGAGCAGTTCTTC
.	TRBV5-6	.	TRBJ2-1	CASSFVGDEQFF	TGTGCCAGCAGCTTTGTGGGTGATGAGCAGTTCTTC
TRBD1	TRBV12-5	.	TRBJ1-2	CASGPGQAGLRVDYGYTF	TGTGCTAGTGGTCCGGGACAGGCGGGGCTTCGGGTAGACTATGGCTACACCTTC
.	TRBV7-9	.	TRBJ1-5	CASSSVVSNQPQHF	TGTGCCAGCAGCTCCGTAGTTAGCAATCAGCCCCAGCATTTT
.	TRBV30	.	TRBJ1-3	CARGRPGNTIYF	TGTGCCCGGGGGCGGCCTGGAAACACCATATATTTT